This entry lists 8 T cell receptor beta chains sequenced from one sample in a study of cytomegalovirus exposure and HLA in healthy donors. Measured with immunoSEQ multiplex PCR; TCRdb has only the in-frame clones, and not every one. The data hold fewer than 85,000 clones, with about 93% observed a single time. Input material: PBMCs. These receptor sequences come from a young woman in good health and CMV-seronegative.

Comments on this clone: Other DNA sequences in this sample translate to the same CDR3. As DNA, the CDR3 is TGTGCCAGCAGACTTCAAGTGAACACTGAAGCTTTCTTT. Translated: CASRLQVNTEAFF. This rearrangement joins TRBV6-5 to TRBJ1-1; D is ambiguous. Germline assignment: CDR1 MNHEY and CDR2 SVGAGI. This CDR3 is built from 13 residues. The ends were cut back, 6 bases at V and 0 bases at J, with 8 bases in the middle.

The CDR3 nucleotides read TGTGCCAGCAAAAAGCAAAGAAAGAACACTGAAGCTTTCTTT. It translates to CASKKQRKNTEAFF. V is TRBV6-5 and J is TRBJ1-1; no clear D. Trimming cost V 7 bases and J 1 base, with 13 bases left between them. The CDR3 is made up of 14 amino acids. CDR1 MNHEY and CDR2 SVGAGI come from the germline V gene.

The rearrangement links TRBV11-3 to TRBJ2-2; no firm D call. The CDR3 consists of 13 residues. The V end was cut by 2 bases, the J end by 7 bases, with 8 bases between. Germline assignment: CDR1 SGHNT and CDR2 YENEEA. CDR3 nucleotides: TGTGCCAGCAGCTTAAGTGAGGTCGGGGAGCTGTTTTTT. It yields the protein CASSLSEVGELFF.

The chain is built from TRBV6-4 and TRBJ1-6, with TRBD1 matching 11 bases. CDR1 and CDR2 (germline): MRHNA, SNTAGT. V trimming: 8 bases; J trimming: 7 bases; junction bases outside the gene matches: 4. This CDR3 contains 14 residues. Written as DNA, the CDR3 is TGTGCCAGCTCGAGGGACAGGGGGAATTCACCCCTCCACTTT. It translates to CASSRDRGNSPLHF.

The V gene is TRBV19, the J gene TRBJ1-2; a weak D match, TRBD1 (6 bases). The V end was cut by 5 bases, the J end by 5 bases, with 18 bases between. This CDR3 contains 15 residues. Germline CDR1 reads LNHDA; CDR2 reads SQIVND (reference sequence). CDR3 region: CASSVSGGHRYGYTF. CDR3 DNA sequence: TGTGCCAGTAGTGTCTCCGGGGGGCATAGGTATGGCTACACCTTC.

V usage is TRBV6-6 and J usage is TRBJ1-1; D possibly corresponds to TRBD1 (5 bases). The V end lost 2 bases, the J end lost 1 base, and 14 bases lay between the germline ends. CDR1 is MNHNY and CDR2 is SVGAGI in the germline V gene (reference sequence). The CDR3 loop spans 16 amino acids. The CDR3 DNA follows: TGTGCCAGCAGTTACGGTTCTAGGGGTCGGAACACTGAAGCTTTCTTT. It yields the protein CASSYGSRGRNTEAFF.

The count of this clone is one. The chain has TRBV7-9 and TRBJ1-4; 7 bases match TRBD1. V lost 5 bases and J lost 5; bases outside the gene matches: 5. CDR1 SEHNR and CDR2 FQNEAQ come from the germline V gene (reference sequence). The CDR3 runs 14 residues. The CDR3 sequence: CASSLDRANEKLFF. CDR3 nucleotide sequence: TGTGCCAGCAGCCTAGACAGGGCGAATGAAAAACTGTTTTTT.

Points on this clone: The sample contains more than one DNA sequence encoding this CDR3. The chain employs TRBV5-1 and TRBJ1-2; D not resolved. This CDR3 region has 13 residues. V lost 5 bases and J 0 bases, leaving 8 bases between the germline ends. Germline V lookup: CDR1 SGHRS, CDR2 YFSETQ. CDR3 in amino acids: CASSLSSNYGYTF. The CDR3 coding sequence is TGCGCCAGCAGTCTAAGTTCTAACTATGGCTACACCTTC.